The 14 T cell receptor beta chains reported below all come from one sample, sequenced in a study of control samples from healthy donors and cancer patients. The assay was immunoSEQ multiplex PCR, and TCRdb's table has in-frame clones only and misses some. The sample shows 55,000 to 85,000 clones, more than 70% of them seen only once. What was sequenced was PBMCs. The receptors derive from a woman aged 45-65 years with head and neck cancer.

The chain recombines TRBV3-1 (or the pseudogene TRBV3-2) with TRBJ1-6; the D is unclear. This CDR3 contains 13 residues. Trimming pared 6 bases from V and 11 bases from J, leaving 14 bases between. Per germline, CDR1 LGHDT and CDR2 YNNKEL (reference sequence). As DNA, the CDR3 is TGTGCCAGCAGTACGGACTGGTCGGCACCCCTCCACTTT. Translated: CASSTDWSAPLHF.

This clone was picked up one time. The chain is built from TRBV6-5 and TRBJ2-6; D call uncertain. CDR1 is MNHEY and CDR2 is SVGAGI in the germline V gene. V was shortened by 0 bases and J by 0 bases, with 6 bases between the two germline ends. The CDR3 has 16 amino acids. CDR3 residues: CASSYSRNSGANVLTF. The DNA for the CDR3 is TGTGCCAGCAGTTACTCGCGAAACTCTGGGGCCAACGTCCTGACTTTC.

The genes are TRBV6-2 or TRBV6-3 and TRBJ2-5, with 7 bases identical to TRBD2. The CDR3 is 14 residues long. V was clipped by 2 bases and J by 1 base; unmatched bases: 1. Germline V gene sequence: CDR1 MNHEY, CDR2 SVGEGT. The CDR3 sequence is CASSYRLAQETQYF. CDR3 sequence (DNA): TGTGCCAGCAGTTACCGACTAGCCCAAGAGACCCAGTACTTC.

The rearrangement links TRBV18 to TRBJ1-2; 7 bases line up with TRBD1. V gave up 4 bases and J gave up 1 base; unmatched junction bases: 6. Germline assignment: CDR1 KGHSH and CDR2 LQKENI. The CDR3 runs 15 residues. The CDR3 nucleotides are TGTGCCAGCTCACTACGAAGGGACAGTAACTATGGCTACACCTTC. Translated: CASSLRRDSNYGYTF.

The CDR3 bases are TGTGCCACCCTGACTGAGGGACACTCGTTTACCGTCCCCTACGAGCAGTACTTC. Its protein is CATLTEGHSFTVPYEQYF. The chain is built from TRBV24-1 and TRBJ2-7; tentatively, D is TRBD1 (6 bases). Germline V CDR1 and CDR2: KGHDR, SFDVKD. V was pared by 9 bases and J by 2 bases, with 28 bases between. The CDR3 loop spans 18 amino acids.

The chain combines TRBV28 with TRBJ2-7; TRBD1 matches at 10 bases. CDR1 and CDR2 (germline): MDHEN, SYDVKM. V lost 3 bases to trimming and J lost 4 bases; unmatched junction nucleotides: 9. The CDR3 consists of 16 residues. The CDR3 nucleotides read TGTGCCAGCAGTTTTCCGTGGGACAGGGGAACGTACGAGCAGTACTTC. Protein sequence: CASSFPWDRGTYEQYF. The full variable domain, in which reference TRBV28 and TRBJ2-7 provide the parts outside the CDR3, is DVKVTQSSRYLVKRTGEKVFLECVQDMDHENMFWYRQDPGLGLRLIYFSYDVKMKEKGDIPEGYSVSREKKERFSLILESASTNQTSMYLCASSFPWDRGTYEQYFGPGTRLTVT.

The gene calls are TRBV5-4 and TRBJ2-3, with 8 bases matching TRBD2. V shed 3 bases and J 2 bases; nucleotides not matched to a gene: 8. This CDR3 comprises 16 residues. Germline CDR1 and CDR2: SGHNT and YYREEE (reference sequence). This CDR3 reads CASSSPLAGLTDTQYF. The CDR3, as DNA: TGTGCCAGCAGCTCTCCCTTAGCGGGGCTCACAGATACGCAGTATTTT.

The chain employs TRBV4-2 and TRBJ2-1, with D perhaps assigned TRBD1 or TRBD2 (7 bases each). The CDR3 totals 17 residues. V dropped 4 bases and J dropped 11 bases, with 27 bases sitting between them. Per the germline V gene, CDR1 is LGHNA and CDR2 is YNFKEQ. DNA for the CDR3: TGTGCCAGCAGCCCTAACATTCAGGGGGGGCGTATGGTGAAGCAGTTCTTC. It codes for CASSPNIQGGRMVKQFF.

The rearrangement joins TRBV6-2 or TRBV6-3 to TRBJ1-1; D remains ambiguous. Trimming stripped 0 bases from V and 0 bases from J, with 26 bases between. CDR3 length: 21 residues. CDR1 and CDR2 (germline): MNHEY, SVGEGT. CDR3 coding DNA: TGTGCCAGCAGTTACTCGATTTCGGGCGCTCAATACGCTCTCATGAACACTGAAGCTTTCTTT. Translating it yields CASSYSISGAQYALMNTEAFF.

The gene calls are TRBV6-9 and TRBJ2-3, with 8 bases fitting TRBD2. Germline V CDR1 and CDR2: MNHGY, SVAAGI. The V and J ends lost 6 bases and 4 bases, in that order; junction bases with no gene match: 9. The CDR3 spans 15 residues. The DNA of the CDR3 is TGTGCCAGCAGCGGGACTAGGAGGCTACCAGATACGCAGTATTTT. Translation: CASSGTRRLPDTQYF.

V and J are TRBV2 and TRBJ2-3; D perhaps matches TRBD1 (6 bases). The CDR3 is 14 amino acids. Trimming took 6 bases from V and 2 from J, leaving 12 bases between them. Germline V lookup: CDR1 SNHLY, CDR2 FYNNEI. The CDR3 DNA reads as TGTGCCAGCAGATCCGGGACATTCACAGATACGCAGTATTTT. It codes for CASRSGTFTDTQYF.

This chain joins TRBV3-1 (or the pseudogene TRBV3-2) and TRBJ2-5; 8 bases align to TRBD2. The CDR3 extends over 12 amino acids. With V trimmed by 10 bases and J by 5 bases, 6 bases remained unmatched. Germline V lookup: CDR1 LGHDT, CDR2 YNNKEL (reference sequence). As DNA, the CDR3 is TGTGCCACCCGGGGGGGAGATGAGACCCAGTACTTC. Residues: CATRGGDETQYF.

The chain is built from TRBV19 and TRBJ2-5, with 8 bases that match TRBD2. Germline CDR1 is LNHDA and CDR2 is SQIVND (reference sequence). The CDR3 spans 13 residues. In DNA, the CDR3 is TGTACAAGAGCAGCGGGGGCTCTGGAGACCCAGTACTTC. It encodes CTRAAGALETQYF.

The rearrangement joins TRBV30 to TRBJ2-7, with no clear D. V shed 2 bases and J shed 4 bases, with 9 bases lying between them. Germline V CDR1 and CDR2: GTSNPN, SVGIG (reference sequence). The CDR3 loop spans 12 amino acids. CDR3 DNA sequence: TGTGCCTGGAGTCAGACGGTTTACGAGCAGTACTTC. It translates to CAWSQTVYEQYF.